The clone carrying this TCR beta chain has just one count. Its antigen remains unknown. Generated by immunoSEQ multiplex PCR, the TCRdb table keeps only in-frame clones and is missing some. The sample includes around 21,000 clones, over 70% seen only once; the top ten take approximately 5.6%. Patient tissue came from resections in Japan or China, 2014–2017. The record originates from a study of immune evolution from preneoplasia to lung adenocarcinoma. Study-level information: HLA loss of heterozygosity: 5.5% to 8.5% AIS, less than 18% MIA, approximately 31% ADC, none AAH.

Whole-study findings and limits: From normal lung to invasive adenocarcinoma, top clone frequencies appeared to decrease. T cell clonality was higher in KRAS-mutant than EGFR-mutant or wild-type nodules.

Sequenced material: FFPE invasive lung adenocarcinoma tissue. The source of this sequence is a person between 55 and 70 years old with lung adenocarcinoma.

In DNA, the CDR3 is TGTGCCATCAGCCCGGGACAGGGTAGATCCCGGTTCTACGAGCAGTACTTC. It is translated as CAISPGQGRSRFYEQYF. This sequence joins TRBV10-3 and TRBJ2-7; 9 positions match TRBD1. The CDR3 has 17 amino acids. The ends lost 6 bases at V and 3 bases at J; junction bases unmatched: 15. In germline, CDR1 is ENHRY, CDR2 SYGVKD.